This TCR beta chain was observed in a study of T cells of healthy individuals. TCRdb reanalysed the 5' RACE reads using MiXCR and keeps one entry per CDR3 protein. Seen here are about 96,000 distinct CDR3 sequences, roughly 15% observed once, and the top ten hold under 7.5%. This clonotype was detected many times. The V gene's germline CDR1 is MDHEN and CDR2 SYDVKM. V dropped 5 bases and J dropped 2 bases, with 12 bases sitting between them. The CDR3 sequence is 14 residues long. The chain is built from TRBV28 and TRBJ1-2; unclear D gene. The TCR originated in a human donor in good health. The CDR3 reads CASSLSSRNYGYTF. CDR3 in DNA: TGTGCCAGCAGTCTATCAAGCCGAAACTATGGCTACACCTTC.